This passage covers 3 T cell receptor beta chains from one sample sequenced in a study of blood T cell repertoires in COVID-19. Profiling relied on immunoSEQ multiplex PCR, and the TCRdb table lists in-frame clones only, not all of them. The data contain about 250,000 clones, 87% of them singletons. The sequencing sample was made of peripheral blood. These TCRs come from a man younger than 35 with active or convalescent COVID-19.

This chain links TRBV9 with TRBJ1-2; D is undetermined. Germline-derived CDR1 and CDR2 are SGDLS and YYNGEE. This CDR3 region has 13 residues. Trimming stripped 4 bases from V and 11 bases from J, with 18 bases between. The CDR3 DNA is TGTGCCAGCAGCCCCCTCACGAACAGCTGGTACACCTTC. This gives the protein CASSPLTNSWYTF.

V gene TRBV7-2 combines with J gene TRBJ1-2, with D tentatively TRBD1 (6 bases). Trimming stripped 3 bases from V and 3 bases from J, with 11 bases between. Germline loops: CDR1 SGHTA, CDR2 FQGNSA. This CDR3 comprises 14 residues. CDR3 loop: CASSFGTSHYGYTF. CDR3 sequence (DNA): TGTGCCAGCAGCTTCGGGACATCCCACTATGGCTACACCTTC.

This clone was observed once. The gene calls are TRBV30 and TRBJ1-2; D is ambiguous. Germline loops: CDR1 GTSNPN, CDR2 SVGIG (reference sequence). The CDR3 extends over 14 amino acids. V dropped 4 bases and J dropped 4 bases, with 16 bases sitting between them. This chain's CDR3 is CAWNTQLTIYGYTF. In nucleotides, the CDR3 is TGTGCCTGGAACACACAACTAACCATCTATGGCTACACCTTC. The entire variable domain, with the rest obtained from reference TRBV30 and TRBJ1-2, is as follows: SQTIHQWPATLVQPVGSPLSLECTVEGTSNPNLYWYRQAAGRGLQLLFYSVGIGQISSEVPQNLSASRPQDRQFILSSKKLLLSDSGFYLCAWNTQLTIYGYTFGSGTRLTVV.